Sequencing of this TCR beta chain was carried out in a study of CD8 T cells in ankylosing spondylitis. Germline V gene data show CDR1 as SEHNR and CDR2 as FQNEAQ (reference sequence). Trimming took off 4 bases at V and 2 bases at J, with 12 bases between the two ends. The length of the CDR3 is 15 residues. This clonotype was seen more than once but under ten times. Its antigen is unknown. Study-level points and caveats: Reportedly, significant enrichment of disease-linked clones occurred in matched ankylosing spondylitis synovial fluid. Seemingly characteristic of ankylosing spondylitis blood was a TCR beta motif consisting of 7 or 8 highly homologous variants. Previously reported in reactive arthritis synovial fluid and blood were some of the motif variants.

Each TCR beta library was made by quantitative 5'-RACE that incorporated molecular barcodes. TCRdb reprocessed the 5' RACE reads via MiXCR and lists one record per CDR3 protein. The sample lists some 840,000 distinct CDR3 sequences, about 11% occurring once. This chain links TRBV7-9 with TRBJ2-1, with D tentatively TRBD2 (5 bases). The specimen sequenced was blood, either unsorted or a sorted T cell fraction (not recorded which). This clonotype originated in a male donor with ankylosing spondylitis. CDR3 amino acids: CASSSVGLPYNEQFF. The CDR3 bases are TGTGCCAGCAGCTCCGTCGGACTTCCCTACAATGAGCAGTTCTTC.